The next 18 T cell receptor beta chains were all read from a single sample in a study of T cell repertoires in aging, cancer and after chemotherapy. Rearranged V-D-J TRB sequences were amplified with a mixed TRB-A/B primer pool. From the multiplex PCR reads, TCRdb called clonotypes with MiXCR, one entry per CDR3 protein. Of 3,000 to 3,500 distinct CDR3 sequences listed, about 44% were seen once; the top ten hold approximately 5.4%. The template was genomic DNA from peripheral blood, not RNA. Sequenced input: blood. The receptors originated from a human donor with a solid tumor.

This clonotype has only a few counts. V and J are TRBV19 and TRBJ2-1; TRBD2 matches at 9 bases. The CDR3 loop spans 16 amino acids. CDR1 is LNHDA, CDR2 SQIVND, per germline (reference sequence). Unmatched junction bases numbered 13, after V lost 6 bases and J lost 7 bases. The CDR3 nucleotides read TGTGCCAGTAGCCCCAAGGCGGGAGGGGGAATTAATGAGCAGTTCTTC. It is translated as CASSPKAGGGINEQFF.

The chain links TRBV11-2 to TRBJ2-7, with D perhaps being TRBD1 or TRBD2 (5 bases each). Looked up from germline, CDR1 is SGHAT and CDR2 is FQNNGV. The CDR3 is made up of 13 amino acids. Trimming shortened V by 1 base and J by 9 bases, and 13 bases separated the two germline ends. CDR3 sequence reads: CASSLGRDLGQYF. The CDR3 DNA sequence: TGTGCCAGCAGCTTAGGCCGGGACCTCGGGCAGTACTTC.

This clonotype occurred a few times. This sequence joins TRBV5-5 and TRBJ1-1; D remains unclear. The V gene lost 4 bases and the J gene lost 1 base, with 11 bases spanning the gap. This CDR3 has 14 amino acids. Germline V CDR1 and CDR2: SGHKS, YYEKEE (reference sequence). CDR3 DNA: TGTGCCAGCAGCCCTTATTCGGGGAACACTGAAGCTTTCTTT. It is translated as CASSPYSGNTEAFF.

This chain joins TRBV6-2 or TRBV6-3 and TRBJ2-3, with D perhaps matching TRBD1 (5 bases). In germline, CDR1 is MNHEY, CDR2 SVGEGT. The CDR3 runs 13 residues. Trimming took 2 bases from V and 5 from J, leaving 8 bases between them. CDR3 DNA: TGTGCCAGCAGTTACGGACATCGAGATACGCAGTATTTT. Translating it yields CASSYGHRDTQYF.

This chain uses TRBV20-1 with TRBJ2-7; TRBD1 aligns across 7 bases. V dropped 1 base and J dropped 6; count of bases not matched to a gene: 6. The CDR3 contains 13 residues. Germline V gene sequence: CDR1 DFQATT, CDR2 SNEGSKA (reference sequence). CDR3 region: CSARVIRTGEQYF. CDR3 nucleotides: TGCAGTGCTAGAGTCATTCGGACAGGCGAGCAGTACTTC.

This clonotype was detected only a few times. This sequence joins TRBV7-2 and TRBJ1-5; 10 positions match TRBD1. CDR1 SGHTA and CDR2 FQGNSA come from the germline V gene. This CDR3 region has 16 residues. After removal of 5 bases from V and 4 bases from J, the junction contained 8 bases not matched to a gene. For the CDR3, the DNA is TGTGCCAGCAGCCTAGGACAGGGGGGATATAATCAGCCCCAGCATTTT. It specifies CASSLGQGGYNQPQHF.

The chain combines TRBV12-3 or TRBV12-4 with TRBJ2-7; TRBD1 matches 9 bases. V dropped 3 bases and J dropped 3; count of bases not matched to a gene: 3. The CDR3 contains 14 residues. The DNA of the CDR3 is TGTGCCAGCAGTTTTGGGGACAGGGTCTACGAGCAGTACTTC. Translating gives CASSFGDRVYEQYF.

The chain joins TRBV6-4 to TRBJ2-3, with TRBD2 matching over 7 bases. CDR3 size: 16 residues. Per germline, CDR1 MRHNA and CDR2 SNTAGT. After removal of 7 bases from V and 1 base from J, the junction contained 11 bases not matched to a gene. This CDR3 reads CASKPVSSGGTDTQYF. DNA for the CDR3: TGTGCCAGCAAGCCCGTTTCTAGCGGAGGCACAGATACGCAGTATTTT.

This clonotype was observed a few times. One end of the junction does not line up with germline, which may come from a read error. The rearrangement uses TRBV30 and TRBJ1-3; D call uncertain. CDR1 is GTSNPN and CDR2 is SVGIG in the germline V gene (reference sequence). The CDR3 runs 13 residues. CDR3 amino acids: CAGRFIVGNTIYF. The CDR3 DNA is TGTGCCGGGAGGTTTATCGTGGGGAACACCATATATTTT.

The genes are TRBV19 and TRBJ2-1, with a weak D call TRBD1 (6 bases). There are 15 residues in the CDR3. V lost 4 bases and J 2 bases, leaving 12 bases between the germline ends. Germline V gene lookup returns CDR1 LNHDA and CDR2 SQIVND (reference sequence). CDR3 loop: CASSSDRQTYNEQFF. The CDR3 DNA sequence: TGTGCCAGTAGTAGCGACAGGCAGACCTACAATGAGCAGTTCTTC. Full variable domain (missing parts from reference TRBV19 and TRBJ2-1): DGGITQSPKYLFRKEGQNVTLSCEQNLNHDAMYWYRQDPGQGLRLIYYSQIVNDFQKGDIAEGYSVSREKKESFPLTVTSAQKNPTAFYLCASSSDRQTYNEQFFGPGTRLTVL.

In this sample, this clonotype is large. The chain recombines TRBV6-5 with TRBJ2-7, with D possibly being TRBD2 (6 bases). The CDR3 has 14 residues. The V gene lost 5 bases and the J gene lost 9 bases, with 20 bases spanning the gap. Germline V CDR1 and CDR2: MNHEY, SVGAGI. The CDR3 region is CASSPGDEGLGQYF. The CDR3 DNA is TGTGCCAGCAGTCCGGGGGACGAGGGATTGGGGCAGTACTTC.

This clonotype has only a few counts. V is TRBV10-1 and J is TRBJ2-7; 8 nucleotides line up with TRBD1. This CDR3 contains 13 residues. The J segment lost 5 bases and the V segment lost 10 bases, leaving 10 bases of the junction unmatched. The germline V gene encodes CDR1 WNHNN and CDR2 SYGVQD (reference sequence). The CDR3 here is CATQDREVDEQYF. The CDR3 nucleotides read TGCGCCACCCAGGACAGGGAGGTCGACGAGCAGTACTTC.

This clonotype showed up just a few times. The chain links TRBV27 to TRBJ1-2; a weak D match, TRBD1 (6 bases). The CDR3 is 16 amino acids. V was pared by 0 bases and J by 4 bases, with 15 bases between. Germline V gene data show CDR1 as MNHEY and CDR2 as SMNVEV (reference sequence). CDR3 in DNA: TGTGCCAGCAGTTTATCAGGCAGGGGATACCCCTATGGCTACACCTTC. Translation: CASSLSGRGYPYGYTF.

This clonotype rates as large. CDR3: CSVGAGAGVYEQYF. DNA of the CDR3: TGCAGCGTTGGGGCGGGAGCGGGAGTTTACGAGCAGTACTTC. The chain is built from TRBV29-1 and TRBJ2-7; TRBD2 aligns across 8 bases. Germline lookup yields CDR1 SQVTM and CDR2 ANQGSEA. V lost 4 bases to trimming and J lost 4 bases; unmatched junction nucleotides: 9. The CDR3 sequence is 14 residues long.

This chain links TRBV5-4 with TRBJ2-3; perhaps TRBD1 as D (6 bases). The CDR3 length is 16 residues. Germline V gene lookup returns CDR1 SGHNT and CDR2 YYREEE (reference sequence). Trimming took off 2 bases at V and 1 base at J, with 14 bases between the two ends. CDR3 in DNA: TGTGCCAGCAGCTTAAACAGGGTAGGGGGCACAGATACGCAGTATTTT. This translates into CASSLNRVGGTDTQYF.

The chain combines TRBV7-2 with TRBJ2-3; perhaps TRBD2 as D (5 bases). The CDR3 sequence is 15 residues long. The V and J ends lost 1 base and 1 base respectively, with 9 bases between them. Germline V lookup: CDR1 SGHTA, CDR2 FQGNSA. CDR3 sequence reads: CASSLDTRGTDTQYF. CDR3 nucleotides: TGTGCCAGCAGCTTAGATACTAGGGGCACAGATACGCAGTATTTT.

J is TRBJ1-4 and V is TRBV15; maybe TRBD1 (5 bases). Germline assignment: CDR1 LNHNV and CDR2 YYDKDF (reference sequence). The V gene lost 5 bases and the J gene lost 0 bases, with 10 bases spanning the gap. This CDR3 spans 15 amino acids. CDR3 sequence: CATSPEDTTNEKLFF. The CDR3 nucleotides read TGTGCCACCAGCCCAGAGGACACAACTAATGAAAAACTGTTTTTT.

This clonotype has more than one count but fewer than ten. The chain couples TRBV12-3 or TRBV12-4 to TRBJ2-5; D call uncertain. The length of the CDR3 is 13 residues. The V end was cut by 0 bases, the J end by 10 bases, with 12 bases between. The CDR3 coding sequence is TGTGCCAGCAGTTTAGCGATTACAAACTTCCAGTACTTC. It translates to CASSLAITNFQYF.